Sequencing of this T cell receptor (beta chain) was carried out in a study of early T cells in non-severe SARS-CoV-2 infection. Study overall: Unsorted whole blood bulk RNA was sequenced, with unpaired chains.

The TCR library protocol was used to attach unique molecular identifiers. These identifiers were attached to individual cDNA molecules. TCRdb used MiXCR to reprocess the 5' RACE reads, holding one entry per CDR3 protein. The sample has about 110,000 distinct CDR3 sequences, about 12% seen once; the top ten hold around 3.1%. Study-level points and caveats: Matching with VDJdb favored anti-spike CD8 responses (missing private and CD4 specificities).

The sample holds a few counts of this clonotype. Its target is unknown. The CDR3 runs to 13 residues. Germline V CDR1 and CDR2: LNHDA, SQIVND (reference sequence). The V end was cut by 10 bases, the J end by 13 bases, with 25 bases between. The chain links TRBV19 to TRBJ1-1; D is possibly TRBD1 (5 bases). This clonotype originated in an adult who was a healthcare worker with PCR-confirmed SARS-CoV-2 infection or an uninfected control (not recorded which). The specimen was whole blood. For the CDR3, the DNA is TGTGCCACTATGAGGCCCGGGACCCCGAGAGTTTTCTTT. It specifies CATMRPGTPRVFF.